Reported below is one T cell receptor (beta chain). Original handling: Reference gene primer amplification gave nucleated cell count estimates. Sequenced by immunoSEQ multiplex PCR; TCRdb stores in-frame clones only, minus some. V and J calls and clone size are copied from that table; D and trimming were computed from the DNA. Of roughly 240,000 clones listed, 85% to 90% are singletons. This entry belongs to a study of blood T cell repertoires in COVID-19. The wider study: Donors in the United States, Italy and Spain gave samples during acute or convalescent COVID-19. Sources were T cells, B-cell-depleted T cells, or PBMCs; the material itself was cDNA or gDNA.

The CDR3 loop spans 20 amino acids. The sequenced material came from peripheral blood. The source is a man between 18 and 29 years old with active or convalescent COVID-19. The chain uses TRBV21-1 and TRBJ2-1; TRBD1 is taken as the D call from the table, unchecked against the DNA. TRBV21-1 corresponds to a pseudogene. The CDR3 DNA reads TGTGCCAGCAGCAAAGAGATAGGGACAGGAGTCCCCAGCTCCTACAATGAGCAGTTCTTC. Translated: CASSKEIGTGVPSSYNEQFF.